This T cell receptor (beta chain) was recorded in a study of Graves' ophthalmopathy and Graves' hyperthyroidism. Study-wide points: Ophthalmopathy progression was predicted with 65% to 71% sensitivity and about 72% specificity.

Using RNA transcripts, the TCR beta CDR3 regions were amplified. HTBI primers were used in a first-round RT-PCR, which preceded a second-round multiplex PCR. MiXCR was run by TCRdb on the multiplex PCR reads, yielding one entry per CDR3 protein. Seen here are 400,000 or so distinct CDR3 sequences, 15% to 17% observed once, and the top ten hold roughly 7%. PBMCs stemmed from approximately 10 ml of fresh peripheral blood. The germline V gene has CDR1 SQVTM and CDR2 ANQGSEA. Trimming removed 3 bases from V and 9 bases from J, with 11 bases in between. This CDR3 comprises 11 residues. Turning to this clonotype: The antigen remains unidentified.

The source material was peripheral blood. The receptor comes from a woman between 18 and 30 years old with stable Graves' hyperthyroidism. The chain is built from TRBV29-1 and TRBJ2-5; D ambiguous. The CDR3 spells CSVDIGRAQYF. The CDR3 nucleotides are TGCAGCGTTGACATCGGTAGGGCCCAGTACTTC. Drawing the rest from reference TRBV29-1 and TRBJ2-5, the complete variable domain is SAVISQKPSRDICQRGTSLTIQCQVDSQVTMMFWYRQQPGQSLTLIATANQGSEATYESGFVIDKFPISRPNLTFSTLTVSNMSPEDSSIYLCSVDIGRAQYFGPGTRLLVL.